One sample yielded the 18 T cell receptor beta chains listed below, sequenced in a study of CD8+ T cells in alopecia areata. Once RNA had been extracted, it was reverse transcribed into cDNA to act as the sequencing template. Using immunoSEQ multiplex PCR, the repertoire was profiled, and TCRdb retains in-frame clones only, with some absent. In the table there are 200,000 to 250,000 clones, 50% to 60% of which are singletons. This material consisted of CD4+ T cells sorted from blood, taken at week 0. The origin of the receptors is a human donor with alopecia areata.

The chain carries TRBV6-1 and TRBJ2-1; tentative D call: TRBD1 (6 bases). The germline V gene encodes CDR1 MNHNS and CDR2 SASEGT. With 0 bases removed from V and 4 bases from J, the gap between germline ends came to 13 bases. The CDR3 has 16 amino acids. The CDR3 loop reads CASSEAASRGYNEQFF. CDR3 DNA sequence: TGTGCCAGCAGTGAAGCAGCTTCCAGGGGTTACAATGAGCAGTTCTTC.

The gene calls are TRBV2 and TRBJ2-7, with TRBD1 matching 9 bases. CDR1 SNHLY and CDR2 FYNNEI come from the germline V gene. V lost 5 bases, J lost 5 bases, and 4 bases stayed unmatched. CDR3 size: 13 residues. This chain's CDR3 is CASSRGQGHEQYF. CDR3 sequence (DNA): TGTGCCAGCAGTCGCGGACAGGGGCACGAGCAGTACTTC.

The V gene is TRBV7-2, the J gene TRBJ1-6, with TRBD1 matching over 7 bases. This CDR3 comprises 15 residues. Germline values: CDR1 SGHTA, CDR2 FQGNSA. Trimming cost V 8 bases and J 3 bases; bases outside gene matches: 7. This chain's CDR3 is CASQGGPNYNSPLHF. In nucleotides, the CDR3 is TGTGCCAGCCAGGGGGGGCCGAACTATAATTCACCCCTCCACTTT.

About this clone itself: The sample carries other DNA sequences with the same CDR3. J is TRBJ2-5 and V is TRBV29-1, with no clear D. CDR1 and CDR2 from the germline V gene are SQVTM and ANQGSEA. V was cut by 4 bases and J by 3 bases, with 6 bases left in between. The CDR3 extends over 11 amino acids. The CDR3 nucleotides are TGCAGCGTTGCACCGGAAGAGACCCAGTACTTC. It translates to CSVAPEETQYF.

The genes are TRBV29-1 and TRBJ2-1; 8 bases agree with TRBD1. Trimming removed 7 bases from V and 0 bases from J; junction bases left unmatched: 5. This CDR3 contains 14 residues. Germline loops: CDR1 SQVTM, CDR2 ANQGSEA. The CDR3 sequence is CSDRTGSSYNEQFF. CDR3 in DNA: TGCAGCGACAGGACAGGGAGCTCCTACAATGAGCAGTTCTTC.

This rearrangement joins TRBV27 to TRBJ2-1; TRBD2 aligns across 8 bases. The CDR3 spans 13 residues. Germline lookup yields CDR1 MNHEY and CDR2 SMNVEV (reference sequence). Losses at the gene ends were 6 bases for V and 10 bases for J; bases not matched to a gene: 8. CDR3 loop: CASRTTSGLEQFF. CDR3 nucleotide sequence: TGTGCCAGCAGGACCACTAGCGGATTGGAGCAGTTCTTC.

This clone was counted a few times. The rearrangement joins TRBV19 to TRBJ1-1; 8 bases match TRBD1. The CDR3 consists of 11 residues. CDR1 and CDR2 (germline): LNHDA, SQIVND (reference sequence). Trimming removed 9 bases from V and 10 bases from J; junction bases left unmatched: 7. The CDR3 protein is CASQGAWGAFF. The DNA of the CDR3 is TGTGCCAGCCAGGGGGCATGGGGAGCTTTCTTT.

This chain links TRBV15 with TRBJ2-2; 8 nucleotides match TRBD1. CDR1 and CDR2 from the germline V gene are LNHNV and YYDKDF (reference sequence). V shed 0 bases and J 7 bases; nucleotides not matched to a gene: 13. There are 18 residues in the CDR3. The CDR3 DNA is TGTGCCACCAGCAGAGAGGACAGGGCTTTGACTAGAGGCGGGGAGCTGTTTTTT. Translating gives CATSREDRALTRGGELFF.

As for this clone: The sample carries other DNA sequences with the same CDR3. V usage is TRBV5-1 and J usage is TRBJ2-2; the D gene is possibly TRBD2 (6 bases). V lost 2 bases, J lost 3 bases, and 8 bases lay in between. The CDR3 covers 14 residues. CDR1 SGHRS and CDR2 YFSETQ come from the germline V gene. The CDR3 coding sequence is TGCGCCAGCAGCTTAGGCGGGGACACCGGGGAGCTGTTTTTT. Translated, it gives CASSLGGDTGELFF.

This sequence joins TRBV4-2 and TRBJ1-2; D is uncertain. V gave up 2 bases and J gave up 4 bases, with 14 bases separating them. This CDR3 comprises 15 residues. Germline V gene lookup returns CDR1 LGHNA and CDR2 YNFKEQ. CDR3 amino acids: CASSQRQEPFYGYTF. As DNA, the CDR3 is TGTGCCAGCAGCCAACGGCAGGAACCGTTCTATGGCTACACCTTC.

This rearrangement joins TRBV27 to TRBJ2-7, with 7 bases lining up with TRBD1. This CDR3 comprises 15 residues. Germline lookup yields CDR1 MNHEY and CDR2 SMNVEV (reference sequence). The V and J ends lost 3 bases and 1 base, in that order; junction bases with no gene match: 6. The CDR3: CASSFTGTASYEQYF. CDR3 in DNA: TGTGCCAGCAGTTTTACCGGGACAGCTTCCTACGAGCAGTACTTC.

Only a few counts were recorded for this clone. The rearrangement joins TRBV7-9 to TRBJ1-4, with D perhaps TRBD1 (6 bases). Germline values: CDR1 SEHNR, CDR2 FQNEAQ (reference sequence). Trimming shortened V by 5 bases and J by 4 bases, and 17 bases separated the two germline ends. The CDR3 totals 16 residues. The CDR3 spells CASSRTAGGLNEKLFF. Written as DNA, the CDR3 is TGTGCCAGCAGCCGGACAGCTGGGGGGCTTAATGAAAAACTGTTTTTT.

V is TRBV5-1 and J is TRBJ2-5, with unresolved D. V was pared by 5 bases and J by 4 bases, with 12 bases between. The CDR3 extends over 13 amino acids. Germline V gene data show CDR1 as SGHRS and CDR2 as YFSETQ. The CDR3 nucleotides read TGCGCCAGCAGGGTGACGTCGCGAGAGACCCAGTACTTC. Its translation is CASRVTSRETQYF.

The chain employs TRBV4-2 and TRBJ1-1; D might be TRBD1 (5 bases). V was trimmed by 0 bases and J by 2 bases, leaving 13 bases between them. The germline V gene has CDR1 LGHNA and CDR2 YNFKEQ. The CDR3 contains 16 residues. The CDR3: CASSQEPSGYNTEAFF. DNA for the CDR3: TGTGCCAGCAGCCAAGAACCCTCAGGGTACAACACTGAAGCTTTCTTT.

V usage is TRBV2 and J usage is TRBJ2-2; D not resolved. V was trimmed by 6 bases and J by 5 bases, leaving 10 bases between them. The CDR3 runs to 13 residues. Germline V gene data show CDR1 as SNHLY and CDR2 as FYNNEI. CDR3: CASRTPRTGELFF. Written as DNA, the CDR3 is TGTGCCAGCAGAACCCCCCGAACCGGGGAGCTGTTTTTT.

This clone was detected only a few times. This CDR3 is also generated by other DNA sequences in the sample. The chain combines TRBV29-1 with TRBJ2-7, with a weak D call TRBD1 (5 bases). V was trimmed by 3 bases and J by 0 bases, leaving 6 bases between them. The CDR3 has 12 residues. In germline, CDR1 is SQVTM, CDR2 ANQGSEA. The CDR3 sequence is CSVDDSSYEQYF. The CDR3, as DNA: TGCAGCGTTGATGACAGCTCCTACGAGCAGTACTTC.

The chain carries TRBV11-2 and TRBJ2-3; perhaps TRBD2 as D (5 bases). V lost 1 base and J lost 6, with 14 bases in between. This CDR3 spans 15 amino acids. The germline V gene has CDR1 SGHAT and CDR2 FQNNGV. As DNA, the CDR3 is TGTGCCAGCAGCTTAGTCCCGGTTCGCGGGGATACGCAGTATTTT. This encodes CASSLVPVRGDTQYF.

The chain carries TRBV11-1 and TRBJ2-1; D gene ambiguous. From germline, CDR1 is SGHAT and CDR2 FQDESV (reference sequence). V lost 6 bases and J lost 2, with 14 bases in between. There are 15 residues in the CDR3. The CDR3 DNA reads TGTGCCAGCAGTCGGGCCCTAGGTACCTACAATGAGCAGTTCTTC. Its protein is CASSRALGTYNEQFF.